What follows are 21 T cell receptor beta chains derived from one specimen sequenced in a study of T cells in tuberculosis. After thawing and overnight rest, PBMC were stained with GMM-loaded CD1B tetramer, viability dye and anti-CD3 for sorting. CD1B tetramers were loaded with Rhodococcus equi-derived C32 glucose monomycolate. The table came from immunoSEQ multiplex PCR; TCRdb's copy has only in-frame clones and leaves some out. Seen here are 50,000 or so clones, 88% observed once, and the top ten hold less than 25%. Sequenced material: CD1b-GMM tetramer-negative cells sorted from PBMCs. These receptors came from an adult woman with latent tuberculosis.

The rearrangement joins TRBV7-9 to TRBJ2-7; TRBD1 aligns across 8 bases. The germline gives CDR1 SEHNR, CDR2 FQNEAQ (reference sequence). Trimming removed 6 bases from V and 5 bases from J; junction bases left unmatched: 3. This CDR3 spans 12 amino acids. CDR3 nucleotides: TGTGCCAGCAGGGACAGGGTAAACGAGCAGTACTTC. Encoded protein: CASRDRVNEQYF. The full variable domain, in which reference TRBV7-9 and TRBJ2-7 provide the parts outside the CDR3, is DTGVSQNPRHKITKRGQNVTFRCDPISEHNRLYWYRQTLGQGPEFLTYFQNEAQLEKSRLLSDRFSAERPKGSFSTLEIQRTEQGDSAMYLCASRDRVNEQYFGPGTRLTVT.

V gene TRBV5-4 combines with J gene TRBJ2-7, with TRBD2 as a possible D gene (5 bases). Trimming removed 0 bases at V and 5 bases at J, with 9 bases between. CDR3 size: 13 residues. Germline V lookup: CDR1 SGHNT, CDR2 YYREEE (reference sequence). The CDR3 DNA sequence: TGTGCCAGCAGCTTGGCGGGAAGGGACGAGCAGTACTTC. Its translation is CASSLAGRDEQYF.

The V gene is TRBV7-2, the J gene TRBJ1-2; TRBD1 might be the D (5 bases). The CDR3 has 13 residues. Germline CDR1 SGHTA, CDR2 FQGNSA. The germline V and J ends were trimmed by 4 bases and 7 bases, with 13 bases remaining between them. The CDR3: CASSSGGKGGYTF. Here the CDR3 DNA reads TGTGCCAGCAGCTCTGGGGGGAAGGGTGGCTACACCTTC.

This rearrangement joins TRBV29-1 to TRBJ2-1; perhaps TRBD1 as D (6 bases). This CDR3 contains 15 residues. The V gene lost 7 bases and the J gene lost 0 bases, with 16 bases spanning the gap. In germline, CDR1 is SQVTM, CDR2 ANQGSEA. For the CDR3, the DNA is TGCAGCGCCGCCTCGACAGGAAGCTCCTACAATGAGCAGTTCTTC. This codes for CSAASTGSSYNEQFF.

The chain combines TRBV4-2 with TRBJ1-1; D ambiguous. Trimming pared 0 bases from V and 3 bases from J, leaving 20 bases between. The CDR3 has 18 amino acids. Per germline, CDR1 LGHNA and CDR2 YNFKEQ. CDR3 nucleotide sequence: TGTGCCAGCAGCCAAGAGGAGGTGACATTAACCCTCTACACTGAAGCTTTCTTT. Translated, it gives CASSQEEVTLTLYTEAFF.

This rearrangement joins TRBV11-2 to TRBJ2-3; TRBD1 agrees at 7 bases. The CDR3 runs 16 residues. V shed 1 base and J 6 bases; nucleotides not matched to a gene: 10. The germline V gene encodes CDR1 SGHAT and CDR2 FQNNGV. The CDR3 region has the DNA TGTGCCAGCAGCTTAGGGTGGGACAGTCAAAGGGATACGCAGTATTTT. Translating it yields CASSLGWDSQRDTQYF.

The chain has TRBV5-1 and TRBJ1-2, with TRBD1 as a possible D gene (6 bases). The CDR3 spans 14 residues. The V and J ends lost 9 bases and 1 base respectively, with 16 bases between them. In germline, CDR1 is SGHRS, CDR2 YFSETQ. Written as DNA, the CDR3 is TGCGCCAACTCAAGATGGACAGTTAACTATGGCTACACCTTC. Translated: CANSRWTVNYGYTF.

This chain connects TRBV4-1 to TRBJ1-4, with 7 bases identical to TRBD1. Germline CDR1 and CDR2: MGHRA and YSYEKL. The length of the CDR3 is 16 residues. After removal of 8 bases from V and 5 bases from J, the junction contained 14 bases not matched to a gene. CDR3 sequence: CASRDIWDRQNEKLFF. CDR3 nucleotides: TGCGCCAGCCGAGATATTTGGGACAGACAAAATGAAAAACTGTTTTTT.

V usage is TRBV7-2 and J usage is TRBJ1-1; D gene ambiguous. V lost 6 bases and J 4 bases, leaving 15 bases between the germline ends. Germline V gene lookup returns CDR1 SGHTA and CDR2 FQGNSA. The CDR3 totals 14 residues. The CDR3 here is CASRRRVGSTEAFF. CDR3 nucleotide sequence: TGTGCCAGCAGGCGACGGGTCGGGTCCACTGAAGCTTTCTTT.

The chain joins TRBV6-5 to TRBJ1-6; 8 bases line up with TRBD1. Germline V gene data show CDR1 as MNHEY and CDR2 as SVGAGI. V was clipped by 6 bases and J by 6 bases; unmatched bases: 7. The CDR3 loop spans 15 amino acids. CDR3 coding DNA: TGTGCCAGCAGGCAGGGGACAGGCAGTAATTCACCCCTCCACTTT. Amino acids: CASRQGTGSNSPLHF.

The CDR3 spells CASSPRTGGTQETQYF. The DNA for the CDR3 is TGCGCCAGCAGCCCGAGGACAGGGGGGACCCAAGAGACCCAGTACTTC. The V call is TRBV5-1, the J call TRBJ2-5; the match to TRBD1 covers 10 bases. The V segment lost 4 bases and the J segment 1 base; nucleotides outside the gene matches: 7. The CDR3 sequence is 16 residues long. From germline, CDR1 is SGHRS and CDR2 YFSETQ.

The chain recombines TRBV5-6 with TRBJ1-1, with D unclear. The CDR3 has 11 residues. Germline V CDR1 and CDR2: SGHDT, YYEEEE. The V gene lost 0 bases and the J gene lost 7 bases, with 4 bases spanning the gap. CDR3 nucleotides: TGTGCCAGCAGCTTGGCCCTTGAAGCTTTCTTT. Translating it yields CASSLALEAFF.

In this sample, this clone turned up once. CDR3 region: CSATEADTQYF. CDR3 in DNA: TGCAGTGCGACAGAGGCAGATACGCAGTATTTT. The rearrangement joins TRBV20-1 to TRBJ2-3; the D gene is possibly TRBD1 (5 bases). CDR3 length equals 11 residues. Trimming took off 6 bases at V and 4 bases at J, with 8 bases between the two ends. Germline V gene data show CDR1 as DFQATT and CDR2 as SNEGSKA (reference sequence).

V and J are TRBV7-2 and TRBJ2-7, with 9 bases aligning to TRBD1. Germline CDR1 reads SGHTA; CDR2 reads FQGNSA. V was clipped by 1 base and J by 4 bases; unmatched bases: 5. The CDR3 runs 15 residues. In DNA form, the CDR3 reads TGTGCCAGCAGCTTAGACGGGACAGGGTTTTACGAGCAGTACTTC. Translated: CASSLDGTGFYEQYF.

The chain has TRBV15 and TRBJ2-7; tentatively, D is TRBD2 (6 bases). Germline V CDR1 and CDR2: LNHNV, YYDKDF (reference sequence). Trimming took 0 bases from V and 2 from J, leaving 11 bases between them. This CDR3 has 15 amino acids. CDR3 DNA sequence: TGTGCCACCAGCAGAGAGGCGGGAAGTCCCTACGAGCAGTACTTC. Translated: CATSREAGSPYEQYF.

The chain combines TRBV9 with TRBJ1-1; D remains unclear. From germline, CDR1 is SGDLS and CDR2 YYNGEE. V lost 4 bases and J lost 3, with 10 bases in between. CDR3 length: 13 residues. The CDR3 sequence is CASSRWRDTEAFF. CDR3 in DNA: TGTGCCAGCAGCCGCTGGAGAGACACTGAAGCTTTCTTT.

This clone was recorded a few times. The chain recombines TRBV15 with TRBJ2-2; 10 bases match TRBD2. Germline CDR1 and CDR2: LNHNV and YYDKDF (reference sequence). The CDR3 consists of 18 residues. J lost 2 bases, V lost 0 bases, and 6 bases had no gene match. The CDR3 loop is CATSRDLTSGVNTGELFF. The DNA for the CDR3 is TGTGCCACCAGCAGAGATCTAACTAGCGGGGTTAACACCGGGGAGCTGTTTTTT.

This rearrangement joins TRBV5-4 to TRBJ2-2, with a possible D match to TRBD1 (5 bases). Germline assignment: CDR1 SGHNT and CDR2 YYREEE (reference sequence). CDR3 length equals 13 residues. The ends were cut back, 0 bases at V and 5 bases at J, with 5 bases in the middle. CDR3 loop: CASSLAGTGELFF. CDR3 bases: TGTGCCAGCAGCTTGGCAGGGACCGGGGAGCTGTTTTTT.

The CDR3 nucleotides are TGTGCCAGCAGCCAACAAGGGAGCAGTAATGAAAAACTGTTTTTT. Translation: CASSQQGSSNEKLFF. The chain employs TRBV4-2 and TRBJ1-4; unclear D gene. Trimming pared 2 bases from V and 4 bases from J, leaving 11 bases between. The CDR3 runs to 15 residues. Germline V gene sequence: CDR1 LGHNA, CDR2 YNFKEQ.

V gene TRBV6-6 combines with J gene TRBJ2-7, with TRBD1 identical over 7 bases. The V gene end was trimmed by 6 bases and the J gene end by 2 bases; junction bases not matched to a gene: 10. Germline CDR1 and CDR2: MNHNY and SVGAGI (reference sequence). This CDR3 region has 15 residues. The CDR3 nucleotides are TGTGCCAGCAGCGACCCACGGCAGGGGGCCTACGAGCAGTACTTC. Protein sequence: CASSDPRQGAYEQYF.

The CDR3, as DNA: TGTGCCAGTAGTGACGGACAGGGCATGAACTACGAGCAGTACTTC. Protein sequence: CASSDGQGMNYEQYF. This sequence joins TRBV19 and TRBJ2-5; the match to TRBD1 covers 8 bases. The closer fit of TRBJ2-7 to the DNA end suggests the J call may be wrong. The CDR3 length is 15 residues. Germline V gene sequence: CDR1 LNHDA, CDR2 SQIVND (reference sequence).